These 32 T cell receptor beta chains came from one sample sequenced in a study of blood T cell repertoires in COVID-19. Using immunoSEQ multiplex PCR, the repertoire was profiled, and TCRdb retains in-frame clones only, with some absent. The profile shows about 240,000 clones, 86% of them singletons. The sequencing sample was made of PBMCs or T cells enriched from blood (not recorded which). The receptors here all came from a woman in her forties with acute COVID-19.

The chain employs TRBV27 and TRBJ2-1; a weak D match, TRBD1 (5 bases). This CDR3 is built from 17 residues. The V end was cut by 5 bases, the J end by 0 bases, with 17 bases between. Germline CDR1 reads MNHEY; CDR2 reads SMNVEV (reference sequence). CDR3 region: CASSRRRADSSYNEQFF. CDR3 nucleotide sequence: TGTGCCAGCAGTCGCCGAAGGGCCGACAGCTCCTACAATGAGCAGTTCTTC.

The rearrangement joins TRBV19 to TRBJ1-1; maybe TRBD1 (6 bases). The CDR3 sequence is 13 residues long. In germline, CDR1 is LNHDA, CDR2 SQIVND (reference sequence). V lost 1 base and J 5 bases, leaving 8 bases between the germline ends. DNA of the CDR3: TGTGCCAGTAGTATAGGTGGACAGACTGAAGCTTTCTTT. Protein sequence: CASSIGGQTEAFF.

The chain is built from TRBV30 and TRBJ1-1, with 7 bases that match TRBD1. The germline CDR1 and CDR2 sequences are GTSNPN and SVGIG (reference sequence). V lost 6 bases, J lost 1 base, and 8 bases stayed unmatched. The CDR3 has 14 amino acids. CDR3 sequence reads: CACMTGIGNTEAFF. CDR3 sequence (DNA): TGTGCCTGTATGACAGGGATAGGGAACACTGAAGCTTTCTTT.

The chain uses TRBV10-3 and TRBJ2-7; 7 positions match TRBD1. CDR3 size: 12 residues. V lost 3 bases, J lost 4 bases, and 0 bases stayed unmatched. Germline V gene data show CDR1 as ENHRY and CDR2 as SYGVKD. The CDR3 spells CAISDRGYEQYF. The CDR3 region has the DNA TGTGCCATCAGTGACAGGGGGTACGAGCAGTACTTC.

J is TRBJ1-5 and V is TRBV19; D gene ambiguous. CDR1 and CDR2 from the germline V gene are LNHDA and SQIVND (reference sequence). The V end was cut by 5 bases, the J end by 4 bases, with 12 bases between. The CDR3 runs to 14 residues. Written as DNA, the CDR3 is TGTGCCAGTAGTCCCGGGAAGTCAAATCAGCCCCAGCATTTT. It codes for CASSPGKSNQPQHF. The full variable domain, completed using reference TRBV19 and TRBJ1-5, is DGGITQSPKYLFRKEGQNVTLSCEQNLNHDAMYWYRQDPGQGLRLIYYSQIVNDFQKGDIAEGYSVSREKKESFPLTVTSAQKNPTAFYLCASSPGKSNQPQHFGDGTRLSIL.

This clone was seen a few times. The V gene is TRBV21-1, the J gene TRBJ1-1; TRBD1 was called by the table and not checked on the DNA. TRBV21-1 is classified as a pseudogene. This CDR3 spans 17 amino acids. CDR3: CASSTRAQGKGNTEAFF. Here the CDR3 DNA reads TGTGCCAGCAGCACTCGGGCCCAGGGGAAGGGCAACACTGAAGCTTTCTTT.

The genes are TRBV4-1 and TRBJ2-2, with a possible D match to TRBD1 (5 bases). Trimming pared 0 bases from V and 4 bases from J, leaving 9 bases between. Germline V gives CDR1 MGHRA, CDR2 YSYEKL. This CDR3 comprises 15 residues. CDR3 protein: CASSQESTGTGELFF. Written as DNA, the CDR3 is TGCGCCAGCAGCCAAGAATCTACAGGCACCGGGGAGCTGTTTTTT.

This sequence joins TRBV18 and TRBJ2-4; D is ambiguous. Trimming took off 3 bases at V and 4 bases at J, with 10 bases between the two ends. CDR3 length equals 14 residues. Germline V gene data show CDR1 as KGHSH and CDR2 as LQKENI. DNA of the CDR3: TGTGCCAGCTCACCCGCAGCGCGGAAAAACATTCAGTACTTC. Its protein product is CASSPAARKNIQYF.

As to this clone: Other nucleotide sequences in the sample specify the same CDR3. The rearrangement joins TRBV13 to TRBJ1-2, with 7 nucleotides matching TRBD1. CDR3 length: 14 amino acids. Losses at the gene ends were 1 base for V and 8 bases for J; bases not matched to a gene: 7. Germline V CDR1 and CDR2: PRHDT, FYEKMQ (reference sequence). The CDR3 DNA is TGTGCCAGCAGCTTAGACAGGGGTATGGTCGGCTACACCTTC. This encodes CASSLDRGMVGYTF.

This clone was detected only once. This sequence joins TRBV7-6 and TRBJ2-5, with 12 bases matching TRBD2. This CDR3 region has 19 residues. Per the germline V gene, CDR1 is SGHVS and CDR2 is FNYEAQ. With V trimmed by 2 bases and J by 5 bases, 15 bases remained unmatched. CDR3 region: CASSLRPSGRASLIETQYF. The DNA for the CDR3 is TGTGCCAGCAGCTTAAGGCCTAGCGGGAGGGCCTCTCTGATTGAGACCCAGTACTTC. The full variable domain, with the rest looked up from reference TRBV7-6 and TRBJ2-5, is GAGVSQSPRYKVTKRGQDVALRCDPISGHVSLYWYRQALGQGPEFLTYFNYEAQQDKSGLPNDRFSAERPEGSISTLTIQRTEQRDSAMYRCASSLRPSGRASLIETQYFGPGTRLLVL.

This chain uses TRBV11-2 with TRBJ1-1; possible D gene TRBD1, 6 bases. The CDR3 consists of 11 residues. CDR1 and CDR2 from the germline V gene are SGHAT and FQNNGV. The ends were cut back, 7 bases at V and 12 bases at J, with 15 bases in the middle. CDR3 bases: TGTGCCAGCAACAGACAGGTGGTGCCTTTCTTT. Its translation is CASNRQVVPFF.

This chain joins TRBV6-1 and TRBJ2-1, with D maybe TRBD2 (7 bases). CDR1 MNHNS and CDR2 SASEGT come from the germline V gene. This CDR3 comprises 18 residues. Trimming stripped 4 bases from V and 1 base from J, with 20 bases between. The CDR3 bases are TGTGCCAGCAGTGCCCTGCGACTAGCAGGGGAGTCCTACAATGAGCAGTTCTTC. Translation: CASSALRLAGESYNEQFF.

This rearrangement joins TRBV7-4 to TRBJ2-6; TRBD1 is a possible D gene (5 bases). Germline CDR1 and CDR2: SGHVT and SQSDAQ. This CDR3 has 17 residues. V dropped 4 bases and J dropped 1 base, with 14 bases sitting between them. The CDR3 DNA follows: TGTGCCAGCAGCTCCCGCCTGACAGTTTCTGGGGCCAACGTCCTGACTTTC. Its translation: CASSSRLTVSGANVLTF.

The chain couples TRBV29-1 to TRBJ2-1, with 9 nucleotides matching TRBD1. The CDR3 is 14 amino acids. The V gene's germline CDR1 is SQVTM and CDR2 ANQGSEA. Unmatched junction bases numbered 3, after V lost 3 bases and J lost 3 bases. The CDR3 region is CSVEGQGYYNEQFF. The CDR3 DNA reads as TGCAGCGTTGAGGGACAGGGCTACTACAATGAGCAGTTCTTC.

The chain links TRBV18 to TRBJ1-1, with D perhaps TRBD1 (5 bases). Looked up from germline, CDR1 is KGHSH and CDR2 is LQKENI. V gave up 2 bases and J gave up 7 bases, with 14 bases separating them. The CDR3 spans 14 residues. CDR3: CASSPTGRADEAFF. In DNA form, the CDR3 reads TGTGCCAGCTCACCAACCGGCAGGGCAGATGAAGCTTTCTTT.

The V and J genes are TRBV6-1 and TRBJ2-7; 10 nucleotides align to TRBD2. Trimming took 1 base from V and 2 from J; bases not matched to a gene: 5. The CDR3 has 16 residues. Germline lookup yields CDR1 MNHNS and CDR2 SASEGT. In DNA, the CDR3 is TGTGCCAGCAGTGAAGAGGCTAGCGGGAGAACCTACGAGCAGTACTTC. It encodes CASSEEASGRTYEQYF.

This chain joins TRBV6-5 and TRBJ1-1, with unresolved D. Trimming took off 0 bases at V and 1 base at J, with 12 bases between the two ends. The CDR3 contains 16 residues. Germline CDR1 is MNHEY and CDR2 is SVGAGI. The CDR3 is CASSYSTFTENTEAFF. The CDR3 DNA is TGTGCCAGCAGTTACTCCACTTTCACAGAGAACACTGAAGCTTTCTTT.

The rearrangement uses TRBV11-3 and TRBJ2-5, with a possible D match to TRBD1 (6 bases). The CDR3 sequence is 14 residues long. The germline gives CDR1 SGHNT, CDR2 YENEEA. The V and J ends lost 3 bases and 1 base respectively, with 9 bases between them. CDR3 coding DNA: TGTGCCAGCAGCTTCTTACAGGGCCAAGAGACCCAGTACTTC. It translates to CASSFLQGQETQYF.

This sequence joins TRBV3-1 (or the pseudogene TRBV3-2) and TRBJ2-7; tentatively, D is TRBD1 (6 bases). This CDR3 contains 14 residues. V shed 6 bases and J shed 0 bases, with 12 bases lying between them. Germline CDR1 reads LGHDT; CDR2 reads YNNKEL (reference sequence). CDR3: CASRLNRASYEQYF. As DNA, the CDR3 is TGTGCCAGCAGATTGAACAGGGCCTCCTACGAGCAGTACTTC.

The rearrangement uses TRBV20-1 and TRBJ2-7; D is possibly TRBD2 (5 bases). V was pared by 0 bases and J by 7 bases, with 7 bases between. Germline V gene sequence: CDR1 DFQATT, CDR2 SNEGSKA (reference sequence). This CDR3 is built from 11 residues. For the CDR3, the DNA is TGCAGTGCTAGAGAATCGGGGGAGCAGTACTTC. Its translation is CSARESGEQYF.

Points on this clone: One end of the junction does not line up with germline, which may come from a read error. The V call is TRBV2, the J call TRBJ2-1, with a weak D call TRBD2 (6 bases). CDR1 and CDR2 (germline): SNHLY, FYNNEI. This CDR3 contains 13 residues. The CDR3 reads CASMGDSHNEQFF. The CDR3 coding sequence is TGTGCCAGCATGGGGGACTCCCACAATGAGCAGTTCTTC.

The rearrangement uses TRBV4-1 and TRBJ1-1, with 7 nucleotides matching TRBD1. With V trimmed by 0 bases and J by 6 bases, 4 bases remained unmatched. In germline, CDR1 is MGHRA, CDR2 YSYEKL. The CDR3 extends over 14 amino acids. CDR3 amino acids: CASSQEYRGAEAFF. CDR3 sequence (DNA): TGCGCCAGCAGCCAAGAGTACAGGGGAGCTGAAGCTTTCTTT.

This sequence joins TRBV2 and TRBJ1-4; 9 positions match TRBD1. V lost 6 bases, J lost 8 bases, and 13 bases stayed unmatched. The CDR3 sequence is 16 residues long. Germline lookup yields CDR1 SNHLY and CDR2 FYNNEI. The CDR3 protein is CASSRDRDLIGEKLFF. The CDR3 DNA is TGTGCCAGCAGCCGGGACAGGGACTTAATAGGAGAAAAACTGTTTTTT.

This clone was observed once. The chain combines TRBV3-1 (or the pseudogene TRBV3-2) with TRBJ2-1, with D possibly TRBD1 on 5 matching bases. V lost 5 bases and J lost 8, with 16 bases in between. CDR1 is LGHDT and CDR2 is YNNKEL in the germline V gene (reference sequence). This CDR3 spans 14 amino acids. Written as DNA, the CDR3 is TGTGCCAGCAGCGAAGGGTGGGTAGGGGATGAGCAGTTCTTC. It is translated as CASSEGWVGDEQFF.

This chain uses TRBV19 with TRBJ1-5, with D possibly being TRBD1 (6 bases). Trimming took off 8 bases at V and 0 bases at J, with 17 bases between the two ends. This CDR3 has 16 amino acids. The germline V gene has CDR1 LNHDA and CDR2 SQIVND (reference sequence). CDR3 sequence reads: CASATGTRNSNQPQHF. Here the CDR3 DNA reads TGTGCCAGTGCAACCGGGACAAGAAATAGCAATCAGCCCCAGCATTTT.

This chain links TRBV24-1 with TRBJ2-1, with 7 bases that match TRBD2. Looked up from germline, CDR1 is KGHDR and CDR2 is SFDVKD. This CDR3 comprises 21 residues. The V segment lost 0 bases and the J segment 5 bases; nucleotides outside the gene matches: 21. CDR3 sequence reads: CATSDLQIARGRPAGHNEQFF. The CDR3 region has the DNA TGTGCCACCAGTGATTTGCAAATCGCGCGCGGGAGACCCGCCGGACACAATGAGCAGTTCTTC.

The V gene is TRBV2, the J gene TRBJ2-1; D call uncertain. The CDR3 spans 14 residues. The V and J ends lost 2 bases and 4 bases respectively, with 9 bases between them. Germline values: CDR1 SNHLY, CDR2 FYNNEI. In DNA form, the CDR3 reads TGTGCCAGCAGTGAAAAGCTAGATTACAATGAGCAGTTCTTC. Translated, it gives CASSEKLDYNEQFF. Based on the CDR3 plus reference TRBV2 and TRBJ2-1, the full variable domain is EPEVTQTPSHQVTQMGQEVILRCVPISNHLYFYWYRQILGQKVEFLVSFYNNEISEKSEIFDDQFSVERPDGSNFTLKIRSTKLEDSAMYFCASSEKLDYNEQFFGPGTRLTVL.

This chain uses TRBV7-9 with TRBJ2-7; TRBD2 aligns across 8 bases. In germline, CDR1 is SEHNR, CDR2 FQNEAQ (reference sequence). J lost 2 bases, V lost 0 bases, and 3 bases had no gene match. This CDR3 region has 15 residues. The CDR3 DNA is TGTGCCAGCAGCTTAGCGTCCGGGAGGGCCTACGAGCAGTACTTC. This encodes CASSLASGRAYEQYF.

This chain joins TRBV6-5 and TRBJ2-7; 7 nucleotides align to TRBD1. From germline, CDR1 is MNHEY and CDR2 SVGAGI. The V segment lost 8 bases and the J segment 0 bases; nucleotides outside the gene matches: 4. The CDR3 is made up of 13 amino acids. The chain's CDR3 is CASGDSSSYEQYF. In nucleotides, the CDR3 is TGTGCCAGCGGGGACAGCAGCTCCTACGAGCAGTACTTC.

V usage is TRBV27 and J usage is TRBJ1-1, with D unresolved. Trimming stripped 2 bases from V and 1 base from J, with 11 bases between. This CDR3 comprises 15 residues. Germline-derived CDR1 and CDR2 are MNHEY and SMNVEV (reference sequence). The CDR3 region is CASSLSAGPNTEAFF. The CDR3 coding sequence is TGTGCCAGCAGTTTAAGTGCGGGCCCGAACACTGAAGCTTTCTTT.

The DNA for the CDR3 is TGTGCCTATAACTGGGCCGGAAACACCATATATTTT. Residues: CAYNWAGNTIYF. The chain is built from TRBV30 and TRBJ1-3, with no clear D. CDR3 size: 12 residues. Trimming took off 7 bases at V and 4 bases at J, with 11 bases between the two ends. Per germline, CDR1 GTSNPN and CDR2 SVGIG (reference sequence).

V is TRBV27 and J is TRBJ2-1; 10 nucleotides line up with TRBD2. There are 15 residues in the CDR3. CDR1 is MNHEY and CDR2 is SMNVEV in the germline V gene (reference sequence). V was pared by 5 bases and J by 8 bases, with 9 bases of the junction left unmatched. The CDR3 DNA reads TGTGCCAGCAGTACCCGGACTAGCGGAGGCGATGAGCAGTTCTTC. It translates to CASSTRTSGGDEQFF.